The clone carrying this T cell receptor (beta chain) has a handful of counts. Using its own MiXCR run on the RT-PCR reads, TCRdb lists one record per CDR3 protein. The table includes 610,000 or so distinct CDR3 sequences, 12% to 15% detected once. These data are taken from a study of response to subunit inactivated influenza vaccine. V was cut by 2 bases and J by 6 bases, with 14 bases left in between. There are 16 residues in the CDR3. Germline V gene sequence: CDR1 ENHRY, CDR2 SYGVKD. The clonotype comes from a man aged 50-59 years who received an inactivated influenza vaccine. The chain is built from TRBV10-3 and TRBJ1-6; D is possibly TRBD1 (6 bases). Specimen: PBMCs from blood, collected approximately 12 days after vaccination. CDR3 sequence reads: CAISETQGTLNSPLHF. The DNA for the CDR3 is TGTGCCATCAGTGAGACACAGGGTACCCTTAATTCACCCCTCCACTTT.